This entry lists 4 T cell receptor beta chains sequenced from one sample in a study of cytomegalovirus exposure and HLA in healthy donors. The PCR contained 60 Vbeta and 13 Jbeta primers. The method was immunoSEQ multiplex PCR; TCRdb's version includes in-frame clones alone and lacks a portion of them. This sample has under 100,000 clones; about 76% occur once, and the top ten carry less than 4.5%. Sequenced input: PBMCs. All receptors come from a woman in her seventies in good health and CMV-seropositive.

This chain joins TRBV5-1 and TRBJ2-5; D is unclear. This CDR3 spans 13 amino acids. Germline CDR1 reads SGHRS; CDR2 reads YFSETQ. The ends were cut back, 3 bases at V and 4 bases at J, with 10 bases in the middle. This chain's CDR3 is CASSSPGGETQYF. CDR3 nucleotide sequence: TGCGCCAGCAGCTCCCCGGGTGGAGAGACCCAGTACTTC.

The rearrangement uses TRBV7-9 and TRBJ1-5; 9 positions match TRBD1. Trimming took 5 bases from V and 7 from J; bases not matched to a gene: 6. The CDR3 length is 14 residues. CDR1 and CDR2 from the germline V gene are SEHNR and FQNEAQ (reference sequence). CDR3 amino acids: CASSTGGARQPQHF. The DNA for the CDR3 is TGTGCCAGCAGCACAGGGGGCGCGAGGCAGCCCCAGCATTTT. Using reference TRBV7-9 and TRBJ1-5 for the parts outside the CDR3, the full variable domain is DTGVSQNPRHKITKRGQNVTFRCDPISEHNRLYWYRQTLGQGPEFLTYFQNEAQLEKSRLLSDRFSAERPKGSFSTLEIQRTEQGDSAMYLCASSTGGARQPQHFGDGTRLSIL.

There are a few counts of this clone. The chain links TRBV7-8 to TRBJ2-2; 9 bases line up with TRBD2. Per germline, CDR1 SGHVS and CDR2 FQNEAQ. The V and J ends lost 5 bases and 2 bases, in that order; junction bases with no gene match: 12. The CDR3 contains 18 residues. The chain's CDR3 is CASSPWGLTSGNTGELFF. CDR3 nucleotides: TGTGCCAGCAGCCCGTGGGGGTTGACTAGCGGTAACACCGGGGAGCTGTTTTTT.

The J gene is TRBJ2-6, the V gene TRBV9; weak D call: TRBD2 (6 bases). The V gene lost 5 bases and the J gene lost 4 bases, with 13 bases spanning the gap. Germline V gives CDR1 SGDLS, CDR2 YYNGEE. The CDR3 runs to 15 residues. CDR3 sequence: CASSLGGYGANVLTF. The CDR3 nucleotides are TGTGCCAGCAGTTTGGGGGGTTACGGGGCCAACGTCCTGACTTTC.